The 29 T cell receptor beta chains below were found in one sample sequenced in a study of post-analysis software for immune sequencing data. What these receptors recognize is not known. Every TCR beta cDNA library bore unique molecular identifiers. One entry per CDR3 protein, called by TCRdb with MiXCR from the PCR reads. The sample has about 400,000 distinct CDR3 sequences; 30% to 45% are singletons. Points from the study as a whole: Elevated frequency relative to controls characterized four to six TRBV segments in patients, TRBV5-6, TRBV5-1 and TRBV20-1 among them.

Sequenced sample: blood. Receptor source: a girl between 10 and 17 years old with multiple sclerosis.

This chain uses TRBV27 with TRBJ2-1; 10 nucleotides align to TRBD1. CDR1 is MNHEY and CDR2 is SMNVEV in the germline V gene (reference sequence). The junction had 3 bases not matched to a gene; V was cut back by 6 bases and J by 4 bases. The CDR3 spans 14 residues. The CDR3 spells CASRDRGRYNEQFF. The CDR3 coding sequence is TGTGCCAGCAGGGACAGGGGGAGGTACAATGAGCAGTTCTTC.

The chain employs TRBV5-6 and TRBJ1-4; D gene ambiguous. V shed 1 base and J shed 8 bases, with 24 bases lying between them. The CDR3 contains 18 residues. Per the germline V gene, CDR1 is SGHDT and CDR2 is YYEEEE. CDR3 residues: CASSLTGEPKGFREKLFF. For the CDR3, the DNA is TGTGCCAGCAGCTTGACCGGGGAACCGAAAGGGTTTAGAGAAAAACTGTTTTTT.

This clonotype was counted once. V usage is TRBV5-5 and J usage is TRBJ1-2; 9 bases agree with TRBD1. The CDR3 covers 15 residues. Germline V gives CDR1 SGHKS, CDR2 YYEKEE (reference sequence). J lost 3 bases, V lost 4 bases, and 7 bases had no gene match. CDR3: CASSAYRGQDYGYTF. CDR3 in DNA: TGTGCCAGCAGCGCATACAGGGGGCAAGACTATGGCTACACCTTC.

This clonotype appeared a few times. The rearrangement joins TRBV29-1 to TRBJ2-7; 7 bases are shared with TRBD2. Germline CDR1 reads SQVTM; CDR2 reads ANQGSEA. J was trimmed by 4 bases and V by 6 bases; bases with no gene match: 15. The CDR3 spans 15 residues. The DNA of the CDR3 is TGCAGCGTCGCCCCGGCCGGGACGGGGGGTTACGAGCAGTACTTC. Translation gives CSVAPAGTGGYEQYF.

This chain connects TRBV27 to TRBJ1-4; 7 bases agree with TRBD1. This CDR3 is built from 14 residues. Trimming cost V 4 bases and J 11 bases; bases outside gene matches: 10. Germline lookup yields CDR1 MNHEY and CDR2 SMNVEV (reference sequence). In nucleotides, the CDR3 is TGTGCCAGCAGTTCCTCGACAGGGATCCAGAAACTGTTTTTT. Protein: CASSSSTGIQKLFF.

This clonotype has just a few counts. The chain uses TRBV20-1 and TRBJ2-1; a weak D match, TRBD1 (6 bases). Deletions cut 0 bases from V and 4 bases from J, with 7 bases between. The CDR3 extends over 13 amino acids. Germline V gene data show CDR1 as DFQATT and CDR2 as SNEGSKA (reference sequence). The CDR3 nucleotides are TGCAGTGCTAGAGACCAGGGGTACAATGAGCAGTTCTTC. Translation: CSARDQGYNEQFF.

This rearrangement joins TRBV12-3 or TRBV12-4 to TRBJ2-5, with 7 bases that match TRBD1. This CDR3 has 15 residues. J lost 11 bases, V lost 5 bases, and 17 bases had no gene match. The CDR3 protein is CASSAEGQRGSEQYF. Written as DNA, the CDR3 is TGTGCCAGCAGTGCAGAGGGACAGAGGGGCTCTGAGCAGTACTTC.

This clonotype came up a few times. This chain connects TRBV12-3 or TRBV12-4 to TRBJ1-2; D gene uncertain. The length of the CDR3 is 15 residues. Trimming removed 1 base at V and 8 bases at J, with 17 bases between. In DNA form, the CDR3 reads TGTGCCAGCAGTTTAGGAACCGGATCCACGAGGGGCTACACCTTC. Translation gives CASSLGTGSTRGYTF.

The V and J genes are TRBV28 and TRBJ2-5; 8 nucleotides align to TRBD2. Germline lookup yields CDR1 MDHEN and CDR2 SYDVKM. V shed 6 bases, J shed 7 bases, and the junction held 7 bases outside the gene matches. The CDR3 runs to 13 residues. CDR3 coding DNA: TGTGCCAGCAGACCTCCCGGGGGGGGGACCCAGTACTTC. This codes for CASRPPGGGTQYF. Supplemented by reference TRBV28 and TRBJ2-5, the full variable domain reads DVKVTQSSRYLVKRTGEKVFLECVQDMDHENMFWYRQDPGLGLRLIYFSYDVKMKEKGDIPEGYSVSREKKERFSLILESASTNQTSMYLCASRPPGGGTQYFGPGTRLLVL.

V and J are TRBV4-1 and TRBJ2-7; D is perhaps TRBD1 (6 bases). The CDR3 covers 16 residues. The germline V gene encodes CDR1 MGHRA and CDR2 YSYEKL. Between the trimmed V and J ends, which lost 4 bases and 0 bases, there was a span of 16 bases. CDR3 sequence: CASSRGLRTSSYEQYF. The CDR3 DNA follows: TGCGCCAGCAGCCGGGGGCTGAGAACCAGCTCCTACGAGCAGTACTTC.

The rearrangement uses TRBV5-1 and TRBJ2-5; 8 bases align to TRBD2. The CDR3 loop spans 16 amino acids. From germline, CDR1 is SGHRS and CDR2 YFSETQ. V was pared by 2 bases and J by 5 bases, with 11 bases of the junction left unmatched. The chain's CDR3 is CASSLDVAGSGETQYF. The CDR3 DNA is TGCGCCAGCAGCTTAGATGTAGCGGGGTCGGGGGAGACCCAGTACTTC.

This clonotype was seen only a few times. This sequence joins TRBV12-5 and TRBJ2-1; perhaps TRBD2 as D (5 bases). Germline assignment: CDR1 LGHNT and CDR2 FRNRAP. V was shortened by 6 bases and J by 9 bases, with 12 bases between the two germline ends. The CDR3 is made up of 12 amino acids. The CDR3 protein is CASGTSGFEQFF. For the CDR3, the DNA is TGTGCTAGTGGCACCAGCGGCTTTGAGCAGTTCTTC.

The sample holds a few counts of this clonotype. The CDR3 loop is CSVVAGVPGNEQFF. The CDR3 DNA reads TGCAGCGTTGTGGCGGGGGTCCCGGGGAATGAGCAGTTCTTC. The genes are TRBV29-1 and TRBJ2-1; 7 nucleotides align to TRBD2. The germline V gene has CDR1 SQVTM and CDR2 ANQGSEA. The length of the CDR3 is 14 residues. With V trimmed by 4 bases and J by 7 bases, 10 bases remained unmatched.

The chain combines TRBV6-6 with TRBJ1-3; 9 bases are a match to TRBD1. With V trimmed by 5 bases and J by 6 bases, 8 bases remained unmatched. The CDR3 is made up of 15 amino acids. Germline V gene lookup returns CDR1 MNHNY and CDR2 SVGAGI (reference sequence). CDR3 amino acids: CASSPQGAMENTIYF. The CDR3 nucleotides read TGTGCCAGCAGTCCACAGGGGGCGATGGAAAACACCATATATTTT.

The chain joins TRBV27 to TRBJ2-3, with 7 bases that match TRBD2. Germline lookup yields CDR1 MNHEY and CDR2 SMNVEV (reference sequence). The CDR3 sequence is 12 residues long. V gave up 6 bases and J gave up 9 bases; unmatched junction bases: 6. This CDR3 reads CASRGAGTTQYF. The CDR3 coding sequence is TGTGCCAGCAGGGGAGCGGGAACGACGCAGTATTTT.

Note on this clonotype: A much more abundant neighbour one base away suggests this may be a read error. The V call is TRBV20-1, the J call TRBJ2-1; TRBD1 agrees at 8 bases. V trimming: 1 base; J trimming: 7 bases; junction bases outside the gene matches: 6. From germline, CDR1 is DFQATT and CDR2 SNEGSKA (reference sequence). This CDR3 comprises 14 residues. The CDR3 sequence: CSARGPGQVNEQFF. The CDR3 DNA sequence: TGCAGTGCTAGAGGCCCGGGACAGGTAAATGAGCAGTTCTTC.

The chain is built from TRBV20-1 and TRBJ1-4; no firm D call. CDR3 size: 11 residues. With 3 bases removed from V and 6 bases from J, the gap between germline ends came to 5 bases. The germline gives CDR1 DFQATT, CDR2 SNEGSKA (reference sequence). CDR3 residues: CSASYDEKLFF. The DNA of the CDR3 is TGCAGTGCTAGTTACGATGAAAAACTGTTTTTT.

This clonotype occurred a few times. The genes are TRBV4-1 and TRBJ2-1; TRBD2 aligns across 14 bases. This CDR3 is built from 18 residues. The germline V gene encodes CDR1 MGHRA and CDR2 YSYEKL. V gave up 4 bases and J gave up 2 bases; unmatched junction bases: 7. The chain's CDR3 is CASSRGLAGGRTYNEQFF. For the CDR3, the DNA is TGCGCCAGCAGCCGTGGACTAGCGGGGGGAAGGACCTACAATGAGCAGTTCTTC.

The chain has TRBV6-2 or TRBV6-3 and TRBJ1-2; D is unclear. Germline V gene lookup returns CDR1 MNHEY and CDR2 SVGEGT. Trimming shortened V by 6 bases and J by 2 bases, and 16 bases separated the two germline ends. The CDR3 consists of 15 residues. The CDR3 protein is CASRARGKLNYGYTF. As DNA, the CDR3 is TGTGCCAGCAGGGCACGAGGTAAACTCAACTATGGCTACACCTTC.

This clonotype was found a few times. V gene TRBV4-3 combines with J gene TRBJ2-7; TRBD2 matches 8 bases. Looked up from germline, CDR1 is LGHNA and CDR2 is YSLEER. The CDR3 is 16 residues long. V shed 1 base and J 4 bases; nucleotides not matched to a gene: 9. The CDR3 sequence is CASSQARAGGGYEQYF. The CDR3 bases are TGCGCCAGCAGCCAAGCTCGGGCGGGGGGAGGGTACGAGCAGTACTTC.

CDR3 loop: CASSLENPGVHEQYF. CDR3 coding DNA: TGCGCCAGCAGCTTGGAGAACCCAGGGGTACACGAGCAGTACTTC. The chain couples TRBV5-1 to TRBJ2-7, with a possible D match to TRBD1 (6 bases). This CDR3 contains 15 residues. V lost 0 bases and J lost 5, with 15 bases in between. Germline V CDR1 and CDR2: SGHRS, YFSETQ.

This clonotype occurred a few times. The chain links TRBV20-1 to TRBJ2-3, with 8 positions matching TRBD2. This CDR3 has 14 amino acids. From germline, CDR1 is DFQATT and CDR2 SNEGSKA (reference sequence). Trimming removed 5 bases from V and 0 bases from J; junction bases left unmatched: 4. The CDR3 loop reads CSAPCGGSTDTQYF. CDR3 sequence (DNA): TGCAGTGCTCCATGCGGGGGGAGCACAGATACGCAGTATTTT.

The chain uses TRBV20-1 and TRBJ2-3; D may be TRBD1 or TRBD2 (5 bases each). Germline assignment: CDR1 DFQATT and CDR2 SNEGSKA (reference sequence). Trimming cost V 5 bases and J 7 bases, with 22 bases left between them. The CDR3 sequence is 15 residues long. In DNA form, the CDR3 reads TGCAGTGCTTCCTACCGGGACGGGGAGCCATATACGCAGTATTTT. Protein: CSASYRDGEPYTQYF.

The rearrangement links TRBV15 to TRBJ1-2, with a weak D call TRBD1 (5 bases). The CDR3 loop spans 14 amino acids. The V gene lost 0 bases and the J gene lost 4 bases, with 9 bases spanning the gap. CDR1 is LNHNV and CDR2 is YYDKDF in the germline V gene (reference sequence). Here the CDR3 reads CATSRETARYGYTF. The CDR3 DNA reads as TGTGCCACCAGCAGAGAGACAGCACGCTATGGCTACACCTTC.

The CDR3 sequence is CASSQGAGSSYNEQFF. CDR3 nucleotide sequence: TGTGCCAGCAGCCAAGGCGCGGGGAGCTCCTACAATGAGCAGTTCTTC. The rearrangement uses TRBV3-1 and TRBJ2-1, with TRBD2 as a possible D gene (6 bases). The CDR3 extends over 16 amino acids. CDR1 LGHDT and CDR2 YNNKEL come from the germline V gene (reference sequence). Deletions cut 1 base from V and 0 bases from J, with 10 bases between.

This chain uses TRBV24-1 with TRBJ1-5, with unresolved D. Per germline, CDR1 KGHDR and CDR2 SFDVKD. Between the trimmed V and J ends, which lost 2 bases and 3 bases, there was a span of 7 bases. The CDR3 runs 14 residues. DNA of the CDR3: TGTGCCACCAGTGATTGGGGTGTCAATCAGCCCCAGCATTTT. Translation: CATSDWGVNQPQHF.

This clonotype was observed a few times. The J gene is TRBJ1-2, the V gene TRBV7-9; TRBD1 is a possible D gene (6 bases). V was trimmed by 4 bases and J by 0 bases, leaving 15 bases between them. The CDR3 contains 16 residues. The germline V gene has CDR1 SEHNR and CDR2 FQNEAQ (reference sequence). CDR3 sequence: CASSSTGGASNYGYTF. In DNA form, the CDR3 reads TGTGCCAGCAGCTCCACCGGGGGCGCGTCTAACTATGGCTACACCTTC.

CDR3 coding DNA: TGTGCCAGCAACCCCAGCGGGGCCGGGGAGCTGTTTTTT. This codes for CASNPSGAGELFF. The chain joins TRBV6-5 to TRBJ2-2, with TRBD2 matching over 7 bases. V lost 7 bases and J lost 6; bases outside the gene matches: 5. The CDR3 has 13 amino acids. Germline assignment: CDR1 MNHEY and CDR2 SVGAGI.

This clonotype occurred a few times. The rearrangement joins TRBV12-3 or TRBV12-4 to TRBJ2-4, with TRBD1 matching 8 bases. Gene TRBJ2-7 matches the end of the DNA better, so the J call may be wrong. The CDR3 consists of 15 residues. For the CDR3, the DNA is TGTGCCAGCAGTTTGGAAGGGACAGGTTTGTACGAGCAGTACTTC. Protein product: CASSLEGTGLYEQYF.